Below are 14 T cell receptor beta chains sequenced from a single sample in a study of blood T cell repertoires in COVID-19. Sequenced by immunoSEQ multiplex PCR; TCRdb stores in-frame clones only, minus some. The table has around 310,000 clones, roughly 91% seen once; the top ten hold over 8.5%. The sequenced material came from PBMCs or T cells enriched from blood (not recorded which). The receptors were gathered from a woman aged 25 to 39 who had recovered from COVID-19.

The V gene is TRBV11-2, the J gene TRBJ2-7, with D maybe TRBD2 (5 bases). Germline V gene lookup returns CDR1 SGHAT and CDR2 FQNNGV. CDR3 size: 15 residues. V lost 2 bases, J lost 3 bases, and 14 bases lay in between. The CDR3 region is CASSLYGGSDYEQYF. The CDR3 DNA is TGTGCCAGCAGCTTATACGGAGGATCAGACTACGAGCAGTACTTC.

This chain uses TRBV2 with TRBJ1-1; D is undetermined. CDR3 length: 12 residues. Germline values: CDR1 SNHLY, CDR2 FYNNEI. V shed 3 bases and J shed 8 bases, with 10 bases lying between them. Written as DNA, the CDR3 is TGTGCCAGCAGTGAGGACTCCCCAGAAGCTTTCTTT. Translated: CASSEDSPEAFF.

The V call is TRBV6-5, the J call TRBJ2-5; 8 bases align to TRBD2. Losses at the gene ends were 11 bases for V and 5 bases for J; bases not matched to a gene: 10. The CDR3 is 13 amino acids. Looked up from germline, CDR1 is MNHEY and CDR2 is SVGAGI. The CDR3 spells CAAKAGVRETQYF. The CDR3 region has the DNA TGTGCCGCGAAAGCGGGAGTCCGGGAGACCCAGTACTTC.

The J gene is TRBJ1-2, the V gene TRBV6-5; perhaps TRBD1 as D (6 bases). Germline V gene data show CDR1 as MNHEY and CDR2 as SVGAGI. There are 15 residues in the CDR3. Trimming cost V 0 bases and J 8 bases, with 16 bases left between them. CDR3 bases: TGTGCCAGCAGTTACTCCTGGGGGGGCGCGGAAGGCTACACCTTC. Translating gives CASSYSWGGAEGYTF.

The chain has TRBV24-1 and TRBJ1-1; D gene ambiguous. Trimming shortened V by 4 bases and J by 7 bases, and 6 bases separated the two germline ends. The CDR3 consists of 11 residues. Germline CDR1 KGHDR, CDR2 SFDVKD. CDR3 DNA sequence: TGTGCCACCAGTGACGGTTTTGAAGCTTTCTTT. This gives the protein CATSDGFEAFF.

The rearrangement links TRBV29-1 to TRBJ1-1; 7 nucleotides agree with TRBD1. In germline, CDR1 is SQVTM, CDR2 ANQGSEA. Unmatched junction bases numbered 6, after V lost 7 bases and J lost 4 bases. The CDR3 has 12 amino acids. CDR3 amino acids: CSASGGTTEAFF. DNA of the CDR3: TGCAGCGCCTCAGGGGGTACCACTGAAGCTTTCTTT. The full variable domain, with the rest looked up from reference TRBV29-1 and TRBJ1-1, is SAVISQKPSRDICQRGTSLTIQCQVDSQVTMMFWYRQQPGQSLTLIATANQGSEATYESGFVIDKFPISRPNLTFSTLTVSNMSPEDSSIYLCSASGGTTEAFFGQGTRLTVV.

This chain links TRBV7-9 with TRBJ2-7; D remains unclear. The CDR3 has 12 amino acids. Deletions cut 6 bases from V and 3 bases from J, with 9 bases between. Germline V gives CDR1 SEHNR, CDR2 FQNEAQ (reference sequence). The CDR3 bases are TGTGCCAGCAGGCTCGAGAGCTACGAGCAGTACTTC. This translates into CASRLESYEQYF.

The CDR3 spells CASSWGGAQGYTF. In nucleotides, the CDR3 is TGTGCCAGCAGCTGGGGGGGGGCGCAGGGCTACACCTTC. This chain connects TRBV5-8 to TRBJ1-2; D perhaps matches TRBD1 (6 bases). CDR3 size: 13 residues. V lost 3 bases and J 8 bases, leaving 14 bases between the germline ends. Per the germline V gene, CDR1 is SGHTS and CDR2 is YDEGEE.

The genes are TRBV18 and TRBJ1-1; 10 bases are a match to TRBD1. V lost 3 bases, J lost 2 bases, and 6 bases stayed unmatched. Looked up from germline, CDR1 is KGHSH and CDR2 is LQKENI. The CDR3 is 16 amino acids. The CDR3 DNA reads as TGTGCCAGCTCACCGGGACAGGGGCTCTCCAACACTGAAGCTTTCTTT. It translates to CASSPGQGLSNTEAFF.

The V gene is TRBV9, the J gene TRBJ2-7; D is undetermined. V lost 0 bases and J 0 bases, leaving 10 bases between the germline ends. Germline V gene lookup returns CDR1 SGDLS and CDR2 YYNGEE. CDR3 size: 15 residues. In DNA form, the CDR3 reads TGTGCCAGCAGCGTAGCTGGAGTCAGCTCCTACGAGCAGTACTTC. As protein: CASSVAGVSSYEQYF. The full variable domain, its missing parts supplied by reference TRBV9 and TRBJ2-7, is DSGVTQTPKHLITATGQRVTLRCSPRSGDLSVYWYQQSLDQGLQFLIQYYNGEERAKGNILERFSAQQFPDLHSELNLSSLELGDSALYFCASSVAGVSSYEQYFGPGTRLTVT.

This clone came up a few times. This chain joins TRBV3-1 (or the pseudogene TRBV3-2) and TRBJ1-5; possible D gene TRBD1, 5 bases. CDR3 length: 13 residues. Germline V CDR1 and CDR2: LGHDT, YNNKEL (reference sequence). V gave up 1 base and J gave up 6 bases, with 7 bases separating them. In DNA form, the CDR3 reads TGTGCCAGCAGCCAAGTAGGGGTTCAGCCCCAGCATTTT. Translating gives CASSQVGVQPQHF.

The V gene is TRBV5-4, the J gene TRBJ2-3, with TRBD2 identical over 14 bases. CDR1 and CDR2 (germline): SGHNT, YYREEE (reference sequence). The CDR3 extends over 17 amino acids. V lost 3 bases and J lost 2; bases outside the gene matches: 5. For the CDR3, the DNA is TGTGCCAGCAGCTCAGGACTAGCGGGAGGACTCACAGATACGCAGTATTTT. Translating gives CASSSGLAGGLTDTQYF. The full variable domain, completed using reference TRBV5-4 and TRBJ2-3, is ETGVTQSPTHLIKTRGQQVTLRCSSQSGHNTVSWYQQALGQGPQFIFQYYREEENGRGNFPPRFSGLQFPNYSSELNVNALELDDSALYLCASSSGLAGGLTDTQYFGPGTRLTVL.

The chain uses TRBV6-4 and TRBJ2-1, with D perhaps matching TRBD1 (6 bases). Germline-derived CDR1 and CDR2 are MRHNA and SNTAGT. CDR3 length equals 16 residues. Trimming stripped 3 bases from V and 5 bases from J, with 17 bases between. CDR3 sequence: CASSEYRQGPHNEQFF. DNA for the CDR3: TGTGCCAGCAGTGAATATCGGCAGGGGCCGCACAATGAGCAGTTCTTC.

J is TRBJ1-1 and V is TRBV5-1; 10 bases are shared with TRBD1. Germline loops: CDR1 SGHRS, CDR2 YFSETQ. The CDR3 sequence is 15 residues long. The V and J ends lost 4 bases and 10 bases, in that order; junction bases with no gene match: 13. This CDR3 reads CASSPGQGYMEGAFF. The CDR3 DNA is TGCGCCAGCAGCCCGGGACAGGGGTATATGGAAGGAGCTTTCTTT.